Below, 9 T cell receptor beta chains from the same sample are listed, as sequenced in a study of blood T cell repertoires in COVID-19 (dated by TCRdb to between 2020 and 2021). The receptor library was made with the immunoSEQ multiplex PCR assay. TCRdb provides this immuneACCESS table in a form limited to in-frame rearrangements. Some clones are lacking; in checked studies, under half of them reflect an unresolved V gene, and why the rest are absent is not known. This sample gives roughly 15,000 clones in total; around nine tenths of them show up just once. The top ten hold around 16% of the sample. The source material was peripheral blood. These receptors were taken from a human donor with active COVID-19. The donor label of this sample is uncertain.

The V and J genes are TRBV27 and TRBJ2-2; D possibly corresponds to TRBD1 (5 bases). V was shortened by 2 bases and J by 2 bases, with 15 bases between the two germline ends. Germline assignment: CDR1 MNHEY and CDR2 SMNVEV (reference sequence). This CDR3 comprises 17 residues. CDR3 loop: CASSLEWRQTNTGELFF. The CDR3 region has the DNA TGTGCCAGCAGTTTAGAATGGAGACAGACTAACACCGGGGAGCTGTTTTTT.

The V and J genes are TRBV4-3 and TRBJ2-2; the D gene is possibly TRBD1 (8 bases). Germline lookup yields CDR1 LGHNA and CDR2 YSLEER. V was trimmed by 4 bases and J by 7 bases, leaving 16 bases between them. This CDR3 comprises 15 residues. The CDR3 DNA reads TGCGCCAGCAGCCCTAAGACAGGGGAGGGCGGGGAGCTGTTTTTT. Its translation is CASSPKTGEGGELFF.

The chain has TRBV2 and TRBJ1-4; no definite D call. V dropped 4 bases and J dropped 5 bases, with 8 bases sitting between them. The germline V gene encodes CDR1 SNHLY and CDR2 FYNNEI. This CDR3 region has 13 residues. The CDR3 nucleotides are TGTGCCAGCAGTGTAGGGAGGAATGAAAAACTGTTTTTT. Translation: CASSVGRNEKLFF.

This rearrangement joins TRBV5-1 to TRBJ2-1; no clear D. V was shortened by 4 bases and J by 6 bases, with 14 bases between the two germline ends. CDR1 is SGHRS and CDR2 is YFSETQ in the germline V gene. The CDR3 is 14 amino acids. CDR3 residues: CASSEALGRNEQFF. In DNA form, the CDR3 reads TGCGCCAGCAGCGAGGCCCTAGGTCGCAATGAGCAGTTCTTC.

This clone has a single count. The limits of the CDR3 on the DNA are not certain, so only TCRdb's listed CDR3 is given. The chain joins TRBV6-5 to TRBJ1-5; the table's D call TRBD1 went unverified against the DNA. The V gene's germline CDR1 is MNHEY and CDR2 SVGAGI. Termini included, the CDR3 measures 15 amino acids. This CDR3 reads CASSSSTTGDQPQHF.

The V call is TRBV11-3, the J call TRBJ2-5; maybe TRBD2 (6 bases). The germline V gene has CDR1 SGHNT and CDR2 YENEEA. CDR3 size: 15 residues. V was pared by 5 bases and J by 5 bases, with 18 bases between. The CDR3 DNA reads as TGTGCCAGCAGCCCGAGGCGGGGAATATGGGAGACCCAGTACTTC. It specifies CASSPRRGIWETQYF.

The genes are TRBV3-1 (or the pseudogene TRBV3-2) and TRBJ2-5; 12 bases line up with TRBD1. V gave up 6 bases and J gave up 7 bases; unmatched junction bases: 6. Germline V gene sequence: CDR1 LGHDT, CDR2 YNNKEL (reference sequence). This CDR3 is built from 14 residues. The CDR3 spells CASSRDRGLVTQYF. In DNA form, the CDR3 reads TGTGCCAGCAGTCGGGACAGGGGGCTTGTGACCCAGTACTTC.

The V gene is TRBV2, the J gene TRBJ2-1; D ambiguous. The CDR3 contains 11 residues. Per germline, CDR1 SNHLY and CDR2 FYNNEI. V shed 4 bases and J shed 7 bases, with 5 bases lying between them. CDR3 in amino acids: CASSVRNEQFF. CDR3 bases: TGTGCCAGCAGTGTCCGTAATGAGCAGTTCTTC.

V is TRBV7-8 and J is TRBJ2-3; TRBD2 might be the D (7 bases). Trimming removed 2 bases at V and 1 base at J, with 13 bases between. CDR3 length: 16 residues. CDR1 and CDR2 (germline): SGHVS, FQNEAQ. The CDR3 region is CASSLWGEGGTDTQYF. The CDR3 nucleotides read TGTGCCAGCAGCTTATGGGGGGAGGGGGGCACAGATACGCAGTATTTT.